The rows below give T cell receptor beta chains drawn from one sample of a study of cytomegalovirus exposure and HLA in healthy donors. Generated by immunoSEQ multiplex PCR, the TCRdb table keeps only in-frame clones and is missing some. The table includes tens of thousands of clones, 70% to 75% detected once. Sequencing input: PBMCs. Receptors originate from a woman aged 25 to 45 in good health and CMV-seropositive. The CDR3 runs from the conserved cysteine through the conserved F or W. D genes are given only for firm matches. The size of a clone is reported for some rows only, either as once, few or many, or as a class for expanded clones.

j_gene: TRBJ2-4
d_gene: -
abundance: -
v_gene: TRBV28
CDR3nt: TGTGCCAGCAGTTTGGGCGGGACAGCCAAAAACATTCAGTACTTC
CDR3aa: CASSLGGTAKNIQYF

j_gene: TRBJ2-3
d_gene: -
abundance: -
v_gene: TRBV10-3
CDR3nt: TGTGCCATCAGCCAGAGGGGCACAGATACGCAGTATTTT
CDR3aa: CAISQRGTDTQYF

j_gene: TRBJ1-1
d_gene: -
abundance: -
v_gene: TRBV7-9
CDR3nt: TGTGCCAGCAGCTTACCACAGGGCCCTGAAGCTTTCTTT
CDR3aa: CASSLPQGPEAFF

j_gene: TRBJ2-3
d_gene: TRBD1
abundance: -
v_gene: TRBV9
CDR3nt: TGTGCCAGCAGCACCAGGACAGGGGGTACAGATACGCAGTATTTT
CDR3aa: CASSTRTGGTDTQYF

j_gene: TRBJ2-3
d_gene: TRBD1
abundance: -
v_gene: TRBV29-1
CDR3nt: TGCAGCGTAGACAGGGGAGGCACAGATACGCAGTATTTT
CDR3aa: CSVDRGGTDTQYF

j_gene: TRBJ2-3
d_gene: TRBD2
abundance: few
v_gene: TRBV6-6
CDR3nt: TGTGCCAGCGGCATAGCGGGAGGGATCACAGATACGCAGTATTTT
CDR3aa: CASGIAGGITDTQYF

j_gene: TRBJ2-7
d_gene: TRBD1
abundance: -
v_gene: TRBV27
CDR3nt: TGTGCCAGCAGGGAAGAGGGGACAGGATTCTACGAGCAGTACTTC
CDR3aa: CASREEGTGFYEQYF

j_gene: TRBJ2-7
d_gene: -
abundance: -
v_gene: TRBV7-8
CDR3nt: TGTGCCAGCAGCTCTACAGGGACGGGCGAGCAGTACTTC
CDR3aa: CASSSTGTGEQYF

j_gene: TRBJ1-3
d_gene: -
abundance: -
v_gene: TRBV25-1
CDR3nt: TGTGCCAGCAGCCCCAACTCTGGAAACACCATATATTTT
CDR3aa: CASSPNSGNTIYF

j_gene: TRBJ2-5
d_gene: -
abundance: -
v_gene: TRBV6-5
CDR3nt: TGTGCCAGCAGTTACTATAGGGGGCGGGGAGAGACCCAGTACTTC
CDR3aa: CASSYYRGRGETQYF

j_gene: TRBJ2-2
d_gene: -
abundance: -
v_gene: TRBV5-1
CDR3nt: TGCGCCAGCTCCACTACTAACACCGGGGAGCTGTTTTTT
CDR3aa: CASSTTNTGELFF

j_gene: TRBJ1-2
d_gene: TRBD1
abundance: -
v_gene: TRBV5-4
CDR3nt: TGTGCCAGCAGCTTGCCGACAGGGGGCGGCTACACCTTC
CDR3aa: CASSLPTGGGYTF

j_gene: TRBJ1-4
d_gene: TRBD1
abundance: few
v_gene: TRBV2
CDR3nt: TGTGCCAGCAGAAGGGAACAGGGGGCAACTAATGAAAAACTGTTTTTT
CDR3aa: CASRREQGATNEKLFF

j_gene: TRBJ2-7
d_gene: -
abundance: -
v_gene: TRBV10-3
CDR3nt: TGTGCCATCAGCGCCCATACTAGCAACTACGAGCAGTACTTC
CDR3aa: CAISAHTSNYEQYF

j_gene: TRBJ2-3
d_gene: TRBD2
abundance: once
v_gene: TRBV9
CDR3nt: TGTGCCAGCAGCACCCAGCGGGAGAGTAACACAGATACGCAGTATTTT
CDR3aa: CASSTQRESNTDTQYF

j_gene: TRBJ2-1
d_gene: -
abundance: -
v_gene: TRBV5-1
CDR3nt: TGCGCCAGCAGCTTGGGGAGTGCCTACAATGAGCAGTTCTTC
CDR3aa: CASSLGSAYNEQFF

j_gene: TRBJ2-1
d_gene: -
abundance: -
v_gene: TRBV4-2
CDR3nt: TGTGCCAGCAGCCAAGATGAGGCGATACTTTCCTACAATGAGCAGTTCTTC
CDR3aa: CASSQDEAILSYNEQFF

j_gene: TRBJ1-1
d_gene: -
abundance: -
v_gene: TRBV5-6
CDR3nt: TGTGCCAGCAGCTTGGGACAGTCAGAAGCTTTCTTT
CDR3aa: CASSLGQSEAFF

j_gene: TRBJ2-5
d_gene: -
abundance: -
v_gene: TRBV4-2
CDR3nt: TGTGCCAGCAGCCAAGATACCCTATCGGGGGTCGGGACCCAGTACTTC
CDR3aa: CASSQDTLSGVGTQYF

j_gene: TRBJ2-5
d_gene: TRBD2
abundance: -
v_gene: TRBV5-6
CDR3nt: TGTGCCAGCACCCGTTACGGGACTAGCGGCCAAGAGACCCAGTACTTC
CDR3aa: CASTRYGTSGQETQYF

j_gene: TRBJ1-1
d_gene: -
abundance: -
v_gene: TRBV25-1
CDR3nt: TGTGCCAGCAGGACGGGGGGGAACACTGAAGCTTTCTTT
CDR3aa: CASRTGGNTEAFF

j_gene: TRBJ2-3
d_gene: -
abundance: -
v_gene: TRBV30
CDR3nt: TGTGCCTGGAGTGATAAGGGGACAGATACGCAGTATTTT
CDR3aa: CAWSDKGTDTQYF

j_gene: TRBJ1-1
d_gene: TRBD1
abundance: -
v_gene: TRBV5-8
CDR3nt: TGTGCCAGCAGCCAACCGGGACAGGGGGCAGGGGGCACTGAAGCTTTCTTT
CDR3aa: CASSQPGQGAGGTEAFF

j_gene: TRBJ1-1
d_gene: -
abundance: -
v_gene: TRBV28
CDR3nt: TGTGCCAGCAGTATAACTAGATCCATGAACACTGAAGCTTTCTTT
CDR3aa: CASSITRSMNTEAFF

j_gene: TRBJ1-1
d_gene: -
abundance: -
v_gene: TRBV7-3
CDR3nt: TGTGCCAGCGGGCAGGGGATGAACACTGAAGCTTTCTTT
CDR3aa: CASGQGMNTEAFF

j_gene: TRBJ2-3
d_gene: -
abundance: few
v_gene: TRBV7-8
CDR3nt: TGTGCCAGCAGCTTAGTTTTGACTCGAGCCACAGATACGCAGTATTTT
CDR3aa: CASSLVLTRATDTQYF

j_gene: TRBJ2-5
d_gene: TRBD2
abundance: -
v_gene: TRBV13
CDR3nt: TGTGCCAGCAGCTCTTGTGTGGCGGGAGGGGAGACCCAGTACTTC
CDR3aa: CASSSCVAGGETQYF

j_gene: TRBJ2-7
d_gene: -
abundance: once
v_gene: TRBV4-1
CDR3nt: TGCGCCAGCAGCCCCGGGACACCCTACGAGCAGTACTTC
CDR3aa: CASSPGTPYEQYF

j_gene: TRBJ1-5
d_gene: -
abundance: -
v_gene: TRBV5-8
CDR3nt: TGTGCCGGGTCACCATCAGGCTATAGCAATCAGCCCCAGCATTTT
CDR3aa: CAGSPSGYSNQPQHF

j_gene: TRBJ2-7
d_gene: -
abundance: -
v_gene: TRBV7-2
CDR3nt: TGTGCCAGCAGCTTAACCCGGGACGAGCAGTACTTC
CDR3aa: CASSLTRDEQYF

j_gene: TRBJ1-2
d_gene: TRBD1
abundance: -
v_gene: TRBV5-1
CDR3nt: TGCGCCAGCAGCTCATTGCAGGGGGCTAACTATGGCTACACCTTC
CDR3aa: CASSSLQGANYGYTF

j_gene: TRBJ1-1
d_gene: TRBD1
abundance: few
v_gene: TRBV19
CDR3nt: TGTGCCAGTAGTAGCCGGGACAGGGCCACTGAAGCTTTCTTT
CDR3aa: CASSSRDRATEAFF

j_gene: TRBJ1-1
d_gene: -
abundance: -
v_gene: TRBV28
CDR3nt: TGTGCCAGCAGTTATCGGACAGTCAATCTTCGGGCTTTCTTT
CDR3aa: CASSYRTVNLRAFF

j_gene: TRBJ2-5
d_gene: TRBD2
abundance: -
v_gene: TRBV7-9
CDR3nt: TGTGCCAGCAGCTTAGCTCCGACTAGCGGGGCGTACCAAGAGACCCAGTACTTC
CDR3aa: CASSLAPTSGAYQETQYF

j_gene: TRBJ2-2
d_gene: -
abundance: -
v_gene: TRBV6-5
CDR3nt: TGTGCCAGCAGGACTACAGGAGGGGACACCGGGGAGCTGTTTTTT
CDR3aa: CASRTTGGDTGELFF

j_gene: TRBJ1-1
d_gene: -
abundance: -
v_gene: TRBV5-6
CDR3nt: TGTGCCAGCAGCTTGATCAGGGACACTGAAGCTTTCTTT
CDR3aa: CASSLIRDTEAFF

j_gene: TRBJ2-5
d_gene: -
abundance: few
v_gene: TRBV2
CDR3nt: TGTGCCAGCAGTGACCGGAGTGGAGAGACCCAGTACTTC
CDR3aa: CASSDRSGETQYF

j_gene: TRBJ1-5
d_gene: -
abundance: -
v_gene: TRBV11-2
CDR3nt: TGTGCCAGCAGCTTAGAGGCAGGGGGCAATCAGCCCCAGCATTTT
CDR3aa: CASSLEAGGNQPQHF

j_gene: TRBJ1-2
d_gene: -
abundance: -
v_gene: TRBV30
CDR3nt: TGTGCCTGGAGTGTTGCCTCCACAAACTATGGCTACACCTTC
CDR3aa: CAWSVASTNYGYTF

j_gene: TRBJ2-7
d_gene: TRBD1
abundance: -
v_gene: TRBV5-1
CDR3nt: TGCGCCAGCAGCAGGGACAGCCCTTCCTACGAGCAGTACTTC
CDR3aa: CASSRDSPSYEQYF

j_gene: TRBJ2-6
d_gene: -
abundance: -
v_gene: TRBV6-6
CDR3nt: TGTGCCAGCGTTAGCTCTGGGGCCAACGTCCTGACTTTC
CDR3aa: CASVSSGANVLTF

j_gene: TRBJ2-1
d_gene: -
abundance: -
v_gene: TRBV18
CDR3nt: TGTGCCAGCTCACCAGGGGAAACAGGGTCAATGAAGCAGTTCTTC
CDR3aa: CASSPGETGSMKQFF

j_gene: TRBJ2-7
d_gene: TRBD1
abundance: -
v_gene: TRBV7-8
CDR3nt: TGTGCCAGCAGCCGGGGACAGGCCCCTAAGCAGTACTTC
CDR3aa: CASSRGQAPKQYF

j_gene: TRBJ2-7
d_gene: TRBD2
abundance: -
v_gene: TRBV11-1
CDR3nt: TGTGCCAGCAGCGGCCGACTAGCGGGACCCTCCTACGAGCAGTACTTC
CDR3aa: CASSGRLAGPSYEQYF

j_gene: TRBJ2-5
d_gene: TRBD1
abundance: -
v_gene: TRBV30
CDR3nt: TGTGCCTGGAGTGTAAGACGGACAGGGGGCCAAGAGACCCAGTACTTC
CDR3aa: CAWSVRRTGGQETQYF

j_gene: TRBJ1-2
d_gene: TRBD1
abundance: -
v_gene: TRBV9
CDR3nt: TGTGCCAGCAGCGATCCGACAGGGAGGAATGGCTACACCTTC
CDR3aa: CASSDPTGRNGYTF

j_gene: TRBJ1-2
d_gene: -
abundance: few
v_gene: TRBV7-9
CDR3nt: TGTGCCAGCAGCTTCACCCCTTCGGGGGGCAGCTATGGCTACACCTTC
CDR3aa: CASSFTPSGGSYGYTF

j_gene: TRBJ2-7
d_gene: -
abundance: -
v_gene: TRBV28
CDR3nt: TGTGCCAGCAGACCTACCGCCGGGACATATAACGAGTACGAGCAGTACTTC
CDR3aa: CASRPTAGTYNEYEQYF

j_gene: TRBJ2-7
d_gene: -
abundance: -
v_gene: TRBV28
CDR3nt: TGTGCCAGCAGTATCCCAGCGGGCCGGAACTACGAGCAGTACTTC
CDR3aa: CASSIPAGRNYEQYF

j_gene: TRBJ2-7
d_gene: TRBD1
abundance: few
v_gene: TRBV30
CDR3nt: TGTGCCTGGAGTATCGGCAGGGGGCCCGAGCAGTACTTC
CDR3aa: CAWSIGRGPEQYF

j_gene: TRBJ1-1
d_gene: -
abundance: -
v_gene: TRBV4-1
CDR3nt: TGCGCCAGCAGCCAAGAGTCACTAGCAATGAACACTGAAGCTTTCTTT
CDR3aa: CASSQESLAMNTEAFF

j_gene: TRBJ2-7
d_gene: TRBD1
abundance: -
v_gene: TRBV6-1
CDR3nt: TGTGCCAGCAGTGGACCGACAGGGAGATACGAGCAGTACTTC
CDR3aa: CASSGPTGRYEQYF

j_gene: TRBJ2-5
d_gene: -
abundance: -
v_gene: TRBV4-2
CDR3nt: TGTGCCAGCAGCTGGGGGGAAGAGACCCAGTACTTC
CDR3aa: CASSWGEETQYF

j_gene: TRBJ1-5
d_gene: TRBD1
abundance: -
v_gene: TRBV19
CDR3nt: TGTGCCAGTAGTATAAGACAGGGTACCCAGCATTTT
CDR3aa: CASSIRQGTQHF